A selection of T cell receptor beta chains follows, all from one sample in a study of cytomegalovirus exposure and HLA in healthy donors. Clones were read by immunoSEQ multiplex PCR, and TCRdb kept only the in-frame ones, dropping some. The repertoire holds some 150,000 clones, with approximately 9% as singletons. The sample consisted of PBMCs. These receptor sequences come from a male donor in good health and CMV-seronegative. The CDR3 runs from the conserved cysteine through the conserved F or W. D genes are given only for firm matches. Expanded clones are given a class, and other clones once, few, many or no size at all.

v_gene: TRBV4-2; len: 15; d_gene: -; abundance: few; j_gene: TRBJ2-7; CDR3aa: CASSQDLERAYEQYF; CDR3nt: TGTGCCAGCAGCCAAGATCTGGAGCGTGCCTACGAGCAGTACTTC
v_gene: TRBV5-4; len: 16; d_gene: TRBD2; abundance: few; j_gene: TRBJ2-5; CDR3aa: CASSLSSGRYQETQYF; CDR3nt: TGTGCCAGCAGCTTATCTAGCGGGAGATACCAAGAGACCCAGTACTTC
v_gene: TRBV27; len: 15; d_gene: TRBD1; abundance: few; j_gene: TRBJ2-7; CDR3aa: CASSLMLGQAYEQYF; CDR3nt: TGTGCCAGCAGTTTAATGTTAGGACAGGCCTACGAGCAGTACTTC
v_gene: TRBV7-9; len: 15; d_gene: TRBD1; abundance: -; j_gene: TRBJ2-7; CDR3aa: CASSPGGTGAYEQYF; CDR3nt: TGTGCCAGCAGCCCCGGAGGGACAGGGGCCTACGAGCAGTACTTC
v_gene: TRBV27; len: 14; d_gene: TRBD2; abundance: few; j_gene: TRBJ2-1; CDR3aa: CASMGLAGDNEQFF; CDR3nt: TGTGCCAGCATGGGGCTAGCGGGGGACAATGAGCAGTTCTTC
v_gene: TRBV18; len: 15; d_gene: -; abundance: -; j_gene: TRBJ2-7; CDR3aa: CASSLHRTGTYEQYF; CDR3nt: TGTGCCAGCTCTCTGCATCGGACTGGCACCTACGAGCAGTACTTC
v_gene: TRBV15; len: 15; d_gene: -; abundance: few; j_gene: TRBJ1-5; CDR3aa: CATSRDRSTGQPQHF; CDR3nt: TGTGCCACCAGCAGAGATCGTTCGACAGGCCAGCCCCAGCATTTT
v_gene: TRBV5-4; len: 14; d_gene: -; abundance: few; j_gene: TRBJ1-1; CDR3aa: CASSLDTRGTEAFF; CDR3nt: TGTGCCAGCAGCTTGGACACAAGGGGCACTGAAGCTTTCTTT
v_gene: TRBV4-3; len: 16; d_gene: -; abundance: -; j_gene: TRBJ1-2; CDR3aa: CASRSISGGLNYGYTF; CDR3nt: TGCGCCAGCAGATCCATTTCTGGGGGCCTGAACTATGGCTACACCTTC
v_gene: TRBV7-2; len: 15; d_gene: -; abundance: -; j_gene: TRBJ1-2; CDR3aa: CASSAGGPASYGYTF; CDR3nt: TGTGCCAGCAGCGCGGGGGGGCCAGCCTCCTATGGCTACACCTTC
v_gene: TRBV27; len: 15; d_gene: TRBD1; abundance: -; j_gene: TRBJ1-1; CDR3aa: CASSPWGQGWTEAFF; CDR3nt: TGTGCCAGCAGCCCTTGGGGACAGGGGTGGACTGAAGCTTTCTTT
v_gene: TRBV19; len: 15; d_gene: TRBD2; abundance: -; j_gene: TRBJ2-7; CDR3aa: CASTHGGGIRYEQYF; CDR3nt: TGTGCCAGTACCCACGGGGGAGGGATACGCTACGAGCAGTACTTC
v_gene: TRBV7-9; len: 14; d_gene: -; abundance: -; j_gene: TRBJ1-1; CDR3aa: CASSLGTVNTEAFF; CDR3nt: TGTGCCAGCAGCTTAGGGACAGTGAACACTGAAGCTTTCTTT
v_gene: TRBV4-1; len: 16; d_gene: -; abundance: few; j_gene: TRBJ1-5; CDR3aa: CASSQDHLLENQPQHF; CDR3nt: TGCGCCAGCAGCCAAGACCACCTTTTAGAAAATCAGCCCCAGCATTTT
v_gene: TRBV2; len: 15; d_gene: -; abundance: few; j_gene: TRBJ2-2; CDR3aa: CASRGAQGSAGELFF; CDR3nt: TGTGCCAGCAGAGGGGCCCAGGGGTCCGCCGGGGAGCTGTTTTTT
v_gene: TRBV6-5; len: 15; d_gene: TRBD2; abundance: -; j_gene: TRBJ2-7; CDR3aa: CASSSRLAGGYEQYF; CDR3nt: TGTGCCAGCAGCTCCCGACTAGCGGGAGGCTACGAGCAGTACTTC
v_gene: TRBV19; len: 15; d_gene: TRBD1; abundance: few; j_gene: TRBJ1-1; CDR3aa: CASRVTGGGITEAFF; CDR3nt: TGTGCCAGTAGGGTGACAGGGGGGGGAATCACTGAAGCTTTCTTT
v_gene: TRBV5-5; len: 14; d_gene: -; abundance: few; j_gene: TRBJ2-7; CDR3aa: CASSHWVRDYEQYF; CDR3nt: TGTGCCAGCAGCCACTGGGTCCGGGACTACGAGCAGTACTTC
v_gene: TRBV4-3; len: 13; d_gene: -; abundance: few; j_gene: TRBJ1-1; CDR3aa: CASSHRGAAEAFF; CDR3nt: TGCGCCAGCAGCCACAGGGGTGCAGCTGAAGCTTTCTTT
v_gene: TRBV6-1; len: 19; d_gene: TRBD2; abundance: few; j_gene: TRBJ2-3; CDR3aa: CASSETRLAGGLSTDTQYF; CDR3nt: TGTGCCAGCAGTGAGACCCGACTAGCGGGGGGCCTTTCCACAGATACGCAGTATTTT